The clone carrying this TCR beta chain was detected many times. Its antigen is as yet unknown. Its ends do not fully match the called genes, so a read error is possible. MiXCR, applied by TCRdb to the RT-PCR reads, yields one record per CDR3 protein. In the table there are roughly 570,000 distinct CDR3 sequences, 14% of which are singletons. This specimen belongs to a study of response to subunit inactivated influenza vaccine. Whole-study findings and limits: Authors suggested few new T cells are recruited by each seasonal influenza vaccination.

This TCR was recovered from a man between 50 and 59 years old who received an inactivated influenza vaccine. The sequencing here drew on PBMCs from blood, taken about 11 days after vaccination.

The CDR3 sequence: CASSLAGRSEQYF. The CDR3 DNA reads as TGTGCCAGCAGTTTAGCGGGACGAAGCGAGCAGTACTTC. The V and J genes are TRBV5-1 and TRBJ2-7; 8 bases align to TRBD2. The germline gives CDR1 SGHRS, CDR2 YFSETQ. The CDR3 extends over 13 amino acids.